The rows below give T cell receptor beta chains drawn from one sample of a study of T cells after yellow fever vaccination. One entry per CDR3 protein, called by TCRdb with MiXCR from the 5' RACE reads. The sample holds a few hundred thousand distinct CDR3 sequences; 6.9% are singletons and the top ten take approximately 0.87%. Source: CD4+ T cells sorted from PBMCs, taken 15 days after the yellow fever booster vaccination. These receptors were collected from a man younger than 40 who received the YFV17D yellow fever vaccine. Both conserved end residues are part of each CDR3. Each record gives: clone size, V gene, D gene, J gene, CDR3 length, CDR3 protein, CDR3 DNA. D genes are given only for firm matches. Only some rows state a clone size, as once, few, many or a class for expanded clones.

clone_size: NA; v_call: TRBV12-3/TRBV12-4; d_call: NA; j_call: TRBJ2-4; cdr3_length: 11; cdr3_aa: CASSLKNIQYF; cdr3_nt: TGTGCCAGCAGTCTAAAAAACATTCAGTACTTC
clone_size: many; v_call: TRBV5-1; d_call: TRBD2; j_call: TRBJ2-3; cdr3_length: 17; cdr3_aa: CASSLGSSGVGTDTQYF; cdr3_nt: TGCGCCAGCAGCTTGGGCTCTAGCGGCGTGGGAACAGATACGCAGTATTTT
clone_size: NA; v_call: TRBV28; d_call: NA; j_call: TRBJ1-6; cdr3_length: 15; cdr3_aa: CASSTGIGNNSPLHF; cdr3_nt: TGTGCCAGCAGCACAGGGATTGGGAATAATTCACCCCTCCACTTT
clone_size: once; v_call: TRBV7-9; d_call: TRBD2; j_call: TRBJ2-5; cdr3_length: 15; cdr3_aa: CASSLVLSGQETQYF; cdr3_nt: TGTGCCAGCAGCTTAGTTCTTAGCGGGCAAGAGACCCAGTACTTC
clone_size: many; v_call: TRBV7-2; d_call: NA; j_call: TRBJ2-3; cdr3_length: 13; cdr3_aa: CASSSNLADTQYF; cdr3_nt: TGTGCCAGCAGCTCCAACCTGGCGGATACGCAGTATTTT
clone_size: many; v_call: TRBV7-8; d_call: NA; j_call: TRBJ2-7; cdr3_length: 20; cdr3_aa: CASSLRGGVALISGIYEQYF; cdr3_nt: TGTGCCAGCAGCTTAAGAGGGGGGGTAGCCCTCATCAGTGGGATCTACGAGCAGTACTTC
clone_size: few; v_call: TRBV7-6; d_call: TRBD2; j_call: TRBJ2-1; cdr3_length: 15; cdr3_aa: CASRSLAGVNNEQFF; cdr3_nt: TGTGCCAGCAGATCACTAGCGGGAGTGAACAATGAGCAGTTCTTC
clone_size: many; v_call: TRBV3-1; d_call: NA; j_call: TRBJ1-3; cdr3_length: 15; cdr3_aa: CASSRSRTSGNTIYF; cdr3_nt: TGTGCCAGCAGCCGATCCCGAACCTCTGGAAACACCATATATTTT
clone_size: few; v_call: TRBV5-6; d_call: NA; j_call: TRBJ2-5; cdr3_length: 15; cdr3_aa: CASSSNPGERETQYF; cdr3_nt: TGTGCCAGCAGTAGTAACCCGGGGGAGAGAGAGACCCAGTACTTC
clone_size: few; v_call: TRBV20-1; d_call: TRBD2; j_call: TRBJ2-7; cdr3_length: 15; cdr3_aa: CSMLGVTSGSVEQYF; cdr3_nt: TGCAGTATGCTAGGTGTTACTAGCGGGAGCGTTGAGCAGTACTTC
clone_size: few; v_call: TRBV21-1; d_call: NA; j_call: TRBJ2-5; cdr3_length: 16; cdr3_aa: CASSKVRDNSLETQYF; cdr3_nt: TGTGCCAGCAGCAAAGTGAGGGACAACTCCTTAGAGACCCAGTACTTC
clone_size: NA; v_call: TRBV20-1; d_call: NA; j_call: TRBJ2-7; cdr3_length: 14; cdr3_aa: CSARPAGRTYEQYF; cdr3_nt: TGCAGTGCTAGACCGGCAGGAAGAACCTACGAGCAGTACTTC
clone_size: few; v_call: TRBV10-3; d_call: NA; j_call: TRBJ2-1; cdr3_length: 11; cdr3_aa: CASQQENEQFF; cdr3_nt: TGTGCCAGCCAACAGGAGAATGAGCAGTTCTTC
clone_size: NA; v_call: TRBV7-6; d_call: NA; j_call: TRBJ2-1; cdr3_length: 14; cdr3_aa: CASSLALTGFEQFF; cdr3_nt: TGTGCCAGCAGCTTAGCCTTAACAGGGTTTGAGCAGTTCTTC
clone_size: NA; v_call: TRBV7-6; d_call: TRBD2; j_call: TRBJ2-1; cdr3_length: 16; cdr3_aa: CASSLVPSGIYNEQFF; cdr3_nt: TGTGCCAGCAGCTTGGTACCTAGCGGGATTTACAATGAGCAGTTCTTC
clone_size: many; v_call: TRBV6-2/TRBV6-3; d_call: NA; j_call: TRBJ2-2; cdr3_length: 14; cdr3_aa: CASSYSLETGELFF; cdr3_nt: TGTGCCAGCAGTTACTCGCTTGAGACCGGGGAGCTGTTTTTT
clone_size: few; v_call: TRBV5-4; d_call: TRBD1; j_call: TRBJ1-1; cdr3_length: 15; cdr3_aa: CASSSGQGANTEAFF; cdr3_nt: TGTGCCAGCAGCTCCGGACAGGGGGCGAACACTGAAGCTTTCTTT
clone_size: many; v_call: TRBV3-1; d_call: NA; j_call: TRBJ1-6; cdr3_length: 13; cdr3_aa: CASSQVQNSPLHF; cdr3_nt: TGTGCCAGCAGCCAAGTACAGAATTCACCCCTCCACTTT
clone_size: many; v_call: TRBV27; d_call: NA; j_call: TRBJ2-1; cdr3_length: 12; cdr3_aa: CASSSRVNEQFF; cdr3_nt: TGTGCCAGCAGTTCGAGGGTCAATGAGCAGTTCTTC
clone_size: NA; v_call: TRBV6-1; d_call: TRBD2; j_call: TRBJ2-5; cdr3_length: 18; cdr3_aa: CASSPRTGSGRAGETQYF; cdr3_nt: TGTGCCAGCAGCCCTCGAACGGGTAGCGGGAGGGCCGGGGAGACCCAGTACTTC
clone_size: NA; v_call: TRBV24-1; d_call: TRBD2; j_call: TRBJ2-5; cdr3_length: 18; cdr3_aa: CATSDAAIAGGPQETQYF; cdr3_nt: TGTGCCACCAGTGACGCTGCTATAGCGGGAGGGCCACAGGAGACCCAGTACTTC
clone_size: few; v_call: TRBV10-1; d_call: NA; j_call: TRBJ1-1; cdr3_length: 11; cdr3_aa: CASSRASSTFF; cdr3_nt: TGCGCCAGCAGTCGGGCCTCTTCCACTTTCTTT
clone_size: few; v_call: TRBV4-2; d_call: TRBD2; j_call: TRBJ2-5; cdr3_length: 16; cdr3_aa: CASSDTSGRGQETQYF; cdr3_nt: TGTGCCAGCAGCGATACTAGCGGGAGGGGACAAGAGACCCAGTACTTC
clone_size: many; v_call: TRBV12-3/TRBV12-4; d_call: NA; j_call: TRBJ2-1; cdr3_length: 13; cdr3_aa: CASSVGPYNEQFF; cdr3_nt: TGTGCCAGCAGCGTAGGACCATACAATGAGCAGTTCTTC
clone_size: NA; v_call: TRBV19; d_call: NA; j_call: TRBJ1-2; cdr3_length: 13; cdr3_aa: CASRQEGVFSYTF; cdr3_nt: TGTGCCAGTAGACAGGAGGGAGTGTTCAGCTACACCTTC
clone_size: few; v_call: TRBV28; d_call: TRBD1; j_call: TRBJ2-2; cdr3_length: 18; cdr3_aa: CASSLMVYRGTNTGELFF; cdr3_nt: TGTGCCAGCAGTTTAATGGTCTACAGGGGCACGAACACCGGGGAGCTGTTTTTT
clone_size: many; v_call: TRBV12-3/TRBV12-4; d_call: TRBD2; j_call: TRBJ2-5; cdr3_length: 13; cdr3_aa: CASRTSGQETQYF; cdr3_nt: TGTGCCAGCAGGACTAGCGGCCAAGAGACCCAGTACTTC
clone_size: few; v_call: TRBV5-1; d_call: NA; j_call: TRBJ1-6; cdr3_length: 14; cdr3_aa: CASSAGDYNSPLHF; cdr3_nt: TGCGCCAGCAGCGCAGGGGACTATAATTCACCCCTCCACTTT
clone_size: many; v_call: TRBV20-1; d_call: NA; j_call: TRBJ1-4; cdr3_length: 17; cdr3_aa: CSARNSGGRVFGEKLFF; cdr3_nt: TGCAGTGCTAGGAACAGCGGGGGGCGAGTGTTCGGAGAAAAACTGTTTTTT
clone_size: few; v_call: TRBV27; d_call: TRBD1; j_call: TRBJ2-7; cdr3_length: 16; cdr3_aa: CASSGSGQGASWEQYF; cdr3_nt: TGTGCCAGCAGCGGCTCCGGACAGGGGGCATCGTGGGAGCAGTACTTC
clone_size: NA; v_call: TRBV12-3/TRBV12-4; d_call: NA; j_call: TRBJ2-6; cdr3_length: 15; cdr3_aa: CASSLRLSGANVLTF; cdr3_nt: TGTGCCAGCAGTTTGCGTTTATCTGGGGCCAACGTCCTGACTTTC
clone_size: once; v_call: TRBV6-5; d_call: NA; j_call: TRBJ1-1; cdr3_length: 11; cdr3_aa: CASRPGTEAFF; cdr3_nt: TGTGCCAGCAGACCGGGGACTGAAGCTTTCTTT
clone_size: many; v_call: TRBV15; d_call: TRBD1; j_call: TRBJ1-1; cdr3_length: 14; cdr3_aa: CATYRDRKNTEAFF; cdr3_nt: TGTGCCACATACAGGGACAGAAAGAACACTGAAGCTTTCTTT
clone_size: many; v_call: TRBV4-2; d_call: NA; j_call: TRBJ1-5; cdr3_length: 14; cdr3_aa: CASSLAREVQPQHF; cdr3_nt: TGTGCCAGCAGTCTTGCCAGGGAAGTTCAGCCCCAGCATTTT
clone_size: few; v_call: TRBV20-1; d_call: NA; j_call: TRBJ1-1; cdr3_length: 13; cdr3_aa: CSARQGRNTEAFF; cdr3_nt: TGCAGTGCTAGACAGGGTAGGAACACTGAAGCTTTCTTT
clone_size: NA; v_call: TRBV7-9; d_call: NA; j_call: TRBJ1-2; cdr3_length: 15; cdr3_aa: CASSPDGPSNYGYTF; cdr3_nt: TGTGCCAGCAGCCCGGACGGACCTTCTAACTATGGCTACACCTTC
clone_size: NA; v_call: TRBV19; d_call: NA; j_call: TRBJ2-4; cdr3_length: 13; cdr3_aa: CASREGAKNIQYF; cdr3_nt: TGTGCCAGTAGGGAAGGAGCCAAAAACATTCAGTACTTC
clone_size: few; v_call: TRBV3-1; d_call: TRBD2; j_call: TRBJ2-7; cdr3_length: 16; cdr3_aa: CASSQEFTSGRYEQYF; cdr3_nt: TGTGCCAGCAGCCAAGAGTTTACTAGCGGGAGATACGAGCAGTACTTC
clone_size: many; v_call: TRBV3-1; d_call: NA; j_call: TRBJ1-2; cdr3_length: 14; cdr3_aa: CASSQAQGKDGYTF; cdr3_nt: TGTGCCAGCAGCCAAGCCCAGGGGAAGGATGGCTACACCTTC
clone_size: many; v_call: TRBV12-3/TRBV12-4; d_call: NA; j_call: TRBJ2-5; cdr3_length: 15; cdr3_aa: CASSPSRGSQETQYF; cdr3_nt: TGTGCCAGCAGTCCATCCCGGGGGAGCCAAGAGACCCAGTACTTC